Listed below are T cell receptor beta chains from one sample, sequenced in a study of T cell repertoires in cytomegalovirus infection. These receptors lack a known antigen. TCRdb reprocessed the reads with MiXCR, giving one entry per CDR3 protein. The table includes about a million distinct CDR3 sequences, more than 25% detected once. Sequenced material: cultured CD8+ T cells from PBMCs, taken from culture after CMV antigen stimulation. Receptor source: a human donor in good health (CMV status not recorded). Some clones in this sample may be carry-over from other donors' samples. The CDR3 runs from the conserved cysteine through the conserved F or W. D genes are given only for firm matches. Size tells how often a clone was seen (once, few, many) or the class of an expanded clone, and some rows leave it out.

v_call	d_call	j_call	clone_size	cdr3_aa	cdr3_nt
TRBV29-1	-	TRBJ2-3	-	CSVQGGEDGNTQYF	TGCAGCGTCCAGGGGGGGGAAGATGGGAATACGCAGTATTTT
TRBV20-1	TRBD1	TRBJ2-1	few	CSAGSPGQGSYNEQFF	TGCAGTGCCGGTAGTCCGGGACAGGGTTCCTACAATGAGCAGTTCTTC
TRBV7-2	TRBD2	TRBJ2-1	once	CASSLAPSGGLDEQFF	TGTGCCAGCAGCTTAGCTCCTAGCGGGGGCCTCGATGAGCAGTTCTTC
TRBV27	TRBD1	TRBJ1-1	few	CASSLVDRGVNTEAFF	TGTGCCAGCAGCTTAGTGGACAGGGGCGTTAACACTGAAGCTTTCTTT
TRBV5-6	TRBD1	TRBJ2-1	-	CASSLLFGQGANEQFF	TGTGCCAGCAGCTTGTTATTTGGACAGGGGGCCAATGAGCAGTTCTTC
TRBV14	-	TRBJ2-1	few	CASRDAPYNEQFF	TGTGCCAGCAGGGACGCTCCCTACAATGAGCAGTTCTTC
TRBV6-6	-	TRBJ2-1	-	CASSYSVGEEQFF	TGTGCCAGCAGTTACTCCGTGGGGGAAGAGCAGTTCTTC
TRBV28	-	TRBJ2-4	-	CASSLSQGSKNIQYF	TGTGCCAGCAGTTTGTCGCAGGGGTCCAAAAACATTCAGTACTTC
TRBV27	-	TRBJ2-5	few	CASSTLSGLSYQETQYF	TGTGCCAGCAGTACATTATCGGGACTTTCGTACCAAGAGACCCAGTACTTC
TRBV7-6	-	TRBJ2-1	many	CASSFGKDRYNEQFF	TGTGCCAGCAGCTTTGGAAAGGACAGATACAATGAGCAGTTCTTC
TRBV7-9	-	TRBJ2-7	few	CASSFYGNEQYF	TGTGCCAGCAGCTTCTACGGGAACGAGCAGTACTTC
TRBV7-6	-	TRBJ1-5	many	CASSLEGARYSNQPQHF	TGTGCCAGCAGCTTAGAAGGTGCGCGATATAGCAATCAGCCCCAGCATTTT
TRBV7-8	-	TRBJ2-5	few	CASRAGGMETQYF	TGTGCCAGCAGAGCAGGGGGGATGGAGACCCAGTACTTC
TRBV9	-	TRBJ2-7	-	CASSPQGGPIYEQYF	TGTGCCAGCAGCCCCCAGGGGGGACCCATCTACGAGCAGTACTTC
TRBV6-2/TRBV6-3	-	TRBJ2-5	-	CASSYSPAGQQETQYF	TGTGCCAGCAGTTACTCACCCGCGGGACAGCAAGAGACCCAGTACTTC
TRBV7-8	-	TRBJ2-5	-	CASSPITMRQETQYF	TGTGCCAGCAGCCCCATCACAATGAGGCAAGAGACCCAGTACTTC
TRBV10-3	-	TRBJ2-7	few	CAIRTGTYEQYF	TGTGCCATCAGAACAGGGACCTACGAGCAGTACTTC
TRBV2	TRBD1	TRBJ2-1	-	CASSDPPGQGVPEQFF	TGTGCCAGCAGTGACCCACCGGGACAGGGGGTTCCTGAGCAGTTCTTC
TRBV6-5	-	TRBJ2-2	-	CASSYSKGNTGELFF	TGTGCCAGCAGTTACTCGAAGGGGAACACCGGGGAGCTGTTTTTT
TRBV6-6	TRBD2	TRBJ2-1	-	CASLAGGENEQFF	TGTGCCAGCCTAGCGGGGGGTGAAAATGAGCAGTTCTTC
TRBV4-1	TRBD1	TRBJ1-1	-	CASSHTGETTEAFF	TGCGCCAGCAGCCACACAGGGGAAACCACTGAAGCTTTCTTT
TRBV27	-	TRBJ2-1	-	CASSFGEGNEQFF	-
TRBV5-4	TRBD1	TRBJ2-1	-	CASSLAEGQGANEQFF	TGTGCCAGCAGCTTGGCCGAAGGACAGGGGGCGAATGAGCAGTTCTTC
TRBV7-9	-	TRBJ1-5	many	CASSSGTNQPQHF	TGTGCCAGCAGCTCTGGCACGAATCAGCCCCAGCATTTT
TRBV6-5	-	TRBJ2-1	-	CASSYSLGEPYNEQFF	TGTGCCAGCAGTTACTCTCTCGGGGAGCCCTACAATGAGCAGTTCTTC
TRBV4-2	-	TRBJ2-2	-	CASSPGWGVNTGELFF	TGTGCCAGCAGCCCTGGCTGGGGGGTGAACACCGGGGAGCTGTTTTTT
TRBV19	-	TRBJ1-2	few	CASSIGGGGYTF	TGTGCCAGTAGTATCGGGGGAGGAGGCTACACCTTC
TRBV7-8	-	TRBJ2-7	many	CASSPGVSPSYEQYF	TGTGCCAGCAGCCCAGGGGTTTCGCCCTCCTACGAGCAGTACTTC
TRBV19	TRBD2	TRBJ2-1	-	CASSILGLGDNEQFF	TGTGCCAGTAGTATCCTAGGACTAGGGGACAATGAGCAGTTCTTC
TRBV10-3	-	TRBJ2-2	few	CAIPGAAGELFF	TGTGCCATCCCAGGGGCCGCCGGGGAGCTGTTTTTT
TRBV6-4	-	TRBJ2-3	-	CASSDSGTSTDTQYF	TGTGCCAGCAGTGACTCGGGGACTAGCACAGATACGCAGTATTTT
TRBV2	-	TRBJ2-2	-	CASTVTGAANTGELFF	TGTGCCAGCACTGTGACAGGAGCCGCGAACACCGGGGAGCTGTTTTTT
TRBV6-1	TRBD1	TRBJ2-3	-	CASSLYRTGRRTDTQYF	TGTGCCAGCAGTCTTTATCGGACAGGGCGCCGCACAGATACGCAGTATTTT
TRBV28	TRBD1	TRBJ1-1	-	CASSLTGEKDTEAFF	TGTGCCAGCAGTCTGACAGGGGAGAAGGACACTGAAGCTTTCTTT
TRBV2	-	TRBJ1-2	-	CATWRSGYGYTF	TGTGCCACTTGGCGGTCGGGCTATGGCTACACCTTC
TRBV7-9	-	TRBJ1-2	many	CASSFQGQNGGYTF	TGTGCCAGCAGCTTCCAGGGGCAAAATGGTGGCTACACCTTC
TRBV2	-	TRBJ2-5	-	CASLEGVTVKETQYF	TGTGCCAGCCTCGAAGGGGTGACAGTTAAAGAGACCCAGTACTTC
TRBV12-3/TRBV12-4	-	TRBJ1-3	many	CASSSTAGGNTIYF	TGTGCCAGCAGTTCCACCGCGGGGGGAAACACCATATATTTT
TRBV7-9	-	TRBJ2-3	-	CASRTSTQYF	TGTGCCAGCCGTACGAGTACGCAGTATTTT
TRBV7-9	-	TRBJ1-5	few	CASSQGAGAGNQPQHF	TGTGCCAGCAGCCAAGGTGCAGGGGCTGGCAATCAGCCCCAGCATTTT
TRBV4-3	-	TRBJ2-6	few	CASSQENSGANVLTF	TGCGCCAGCAGCCAAGAAAACTCTGGGGCCAACGTCCTGACTTTC
TRBV28	-	TRBJ2-1	-	CASSLIQGFTYNEQFF	TGTGCCAGCAGTTTGATACAGGGATTCACCTACAATGAGCAGTTCTTC
TRBV4-1	-	TRBJ1-2	many	CASSQDPVRRGGYTF	TGCGCCAGCAGCCAAGATCCTGTTCGTCGCGGTGGCTACACCTTC
TRBV27	-	TRBJ2-7	few	CASSSPIGSSEQYF	TGTGCCAGCAGTTCCCCTATTGGATCGAGCGAGCAGTACTTC
TRBV14	TRBD1	TRBJ2-7	-	CASSQVFGTGEYEQYF	TGTGCCAGCAGCCAAGTATTTGGGACAGGGGAATACGAGCAGTACTTC
TRBV6-5	-	TRBJ1-1	-	CASSSFGPWNTEAFF	TGTGCCAGCAGTTCCTTTGGGCCTTGGAACACTGAAGCTTTCTTT
TRBV27	TRBD1	TRBJ2-1	few	CASSFLGQSNEQFF	TGTGCCAGCAGTTTCTTGGGACAGTCCAATGAGCAGTTCTTC
TRBV6-5	TRBD1	TRBJ1-2	-	CASSSGTGWYGYTF	TGTGCCAGCAGTTCCGGGACAGGGTGGTATGGCTACACCTTC
TRBV7-2	-	TRBJ2-1	many	CASNPTDSYNEQFF	TGTGCCAGCAACCCAACAGACTCCTACAATGAGCAGTTCTTC
TRBV28	-	TRBJ2-2	few	CASSLYLTELNTGELFF	TGTGCCAGCAGTTTATACCTTACAGAATTGAACACCGGGGAGCTGTTTTTT
TRBV6-2/TRBV6-3	-	TRBJ2-5	-	CASNVEPANQETQYF	TGTGCCAGCAACGTGGAACCCGCGAACCAAGAGACCCAGTACTTC
TRBV7-2	TRBD2	TRBJ2-1	few	CASSSSGGAINEQFF	TGTGCCAGCAGCTCTAGCGGGGGGGCTATTAATGAGCAGTTCTTC
TRBV9	-	TRBJ2-6	-	CASSGTQGTGANVLTF	TGTGCCAGCAGCGGGACACAGGGAACTGGGGCCAACGTCCTGACTTTC
TRBV5-6	-	TRBJ1-5	many	CASSPKPNQPQHF	TGTGCCAGCAGCCCGAAGCCAAATCAGCCCCAGCATTTT
TRBV5-6	-	TRBJ2-1	few	CASSLASVSSYNEQFF	TGTGCCAGCAGCTTGGCTAGCGTAAGCTCCTACAATGAGCAGTTCTTC
TRBV6-8	-	TRBJ1-2	-	CASSYGLPTMVGYTF	TGTGCCAGCAGTTACGGACTTCCAACTATGGTCGGCTACACCTTC
TRBV11-1	TRBD2	TRBJ2-1	few	CASSFSVYGRNEQFF	TGTGCCAGCAGCTTCTCGGTCTACGGGAGGAATGAGCAGTTCTTC